The 6 T cell receptor beta chains presented below share a single source sample, sequenced in a study of cytomegalovirus exposure and HLA in healthy donors (dated by TCRdb to the late 2010s). To prepare the library, the immunoSEQ multiplex PCR assay was applied. A mixture of 60 forward primers for TCR Vbeta segments and 13 reverse primers for TCR Jbeta segments was used in the multiplex PCR. The immuneACCESS repertoire file appears here via TCRdb, limited to in-frame rearrangements. These files lack a portion of the clones; in checked studies, under half of the deficit traces to unresolved V genes, and the cause of the others is not known. The sample includes around 150,000 clones, with around 82% observed a single time. Together, the top ten hold nearly 7% of the sample. Material: PBMCs. Source of these receptors: a man aged 35 to 55 in good health and CMV-seropositive.

This clone turned up a few times. The rearrangement links TRBV6-5 to TRBJ2-3; no definite D call. The V end lost 8 bases, the J end lost 2 bases, and 8 bases lay between the germline ends. Per the germline V gene, CDR1 is MNHEY and CDR2 is SVGAGI. The CDR3 has 12 residues. DNA for the CDR3: TGTGCCAGCCGAGGAGCCACAGATACGCAGTATTTT. This sequence encodes CASRGATDTQYF.

The chain has TRBV29-1 and TRBJ2-3; 9 bases align to TRBD2. CDR1 SQVTM and CDR2 ANQGSEA come from the germline V gene. The CDR3 covers 15 residues. V was clipped by 4 bases and J by 11 bases; unmatched bases: 16. The CDR3 protein is CSVAAPGLAGRVQYF. The CDR3 nucleotides read TGCAGCGTTGCGGCCCCGGGGCTAGCGGGACGAGTGCAGTATTTT.

V usage is TRBV5-1 and J usage is TRBJ1-2; TRBD1 matches 7 bases. The CDR3 is 16 amino acids. The germline gives CDR1 SGHRS, CDR2 YFSETQ. With 2 bases clipped from V and 1 base from J, the junction kept 8 bases outside the gene matches. The DNA for the CDR3 is TGCGCCAGCAGCTTAGACAGGGCCCTTCTTAACTATGGCTACACCTTC. It codes for CASSLDRALLNYGYTF.

V gene TRBV4-2 combines with J gene TRBJ2-7; D is perhaps TRBD1 (5 bases). Looked up from germline, CDR1 is LGHNA and CDR2 is YNFKEQ. The ends were cut back, 1 base at V and 5 bases at J, with 15 bases in the middle. The CDR3 runs 15 residues. CDR3 in amino acids: CASSQGGSWNDEQYF. CDR3 in DNA: TGTGCCAGCAGCCAAGGGGGCTCTTGGAACGACGAGCAGTACTTC.

This chain joins TRBV7-6 and TRBJ1-2; 7 nucleotides match TRBD1. Germline V gene lookup returns CDR1 SGHVS and CDR2 FNYEAQ. CDR3 length equals 15 residues. Germline trimming cut 2 bases from V and 5 bases from J; bases unmatched to any gene: 8. The CDR3 DNA follows: TGTGCCAGCAGCTTATTGGAAGGGGGCTTTTATGGCTACACCTTC. Protein product: CASSLLEGGFYGYTF.

This clone has a single count. This chain uses TRBV6-6 with TRBJ1-1, with D possibly being TRBD1 (5 bases). Per germline, CDR1 MNHNY and CDR2 SVGAGI (reference sequence). There are 14 residues in the CDR3. Trimming left V 2 bases short and J 6 bases short, with 13 bases between. The chain's CDR3 is CASSYGARASEAFF. The CDR3 DNA sequence: TGTGCCAGCAGTTACGGGGCCCGGGCCTCTGAAGCTTTCTTT.